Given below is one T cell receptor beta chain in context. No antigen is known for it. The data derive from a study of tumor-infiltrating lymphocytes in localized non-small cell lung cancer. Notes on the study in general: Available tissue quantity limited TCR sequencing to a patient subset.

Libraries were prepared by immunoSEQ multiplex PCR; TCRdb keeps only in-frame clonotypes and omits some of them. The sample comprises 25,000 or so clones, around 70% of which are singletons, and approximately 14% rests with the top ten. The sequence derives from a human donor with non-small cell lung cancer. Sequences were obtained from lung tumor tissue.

CDR3 nucleotides: TGTGCCAGCAGTTATGGACAGGGGGGCGGTGGCTACACCTTC. Amino acid sequence: CASSYGQGGGGYTF. This sequence joins TRBV6-5 and TRBJ1-2; 10 positions match TRBD1. The CDR3 is 14 residues long. In germline, CDR1 is MNHEY, CDR2 SVGAGI. V lost 3 bases, J lost 7 bases, and 5 bases stayed unmatched.